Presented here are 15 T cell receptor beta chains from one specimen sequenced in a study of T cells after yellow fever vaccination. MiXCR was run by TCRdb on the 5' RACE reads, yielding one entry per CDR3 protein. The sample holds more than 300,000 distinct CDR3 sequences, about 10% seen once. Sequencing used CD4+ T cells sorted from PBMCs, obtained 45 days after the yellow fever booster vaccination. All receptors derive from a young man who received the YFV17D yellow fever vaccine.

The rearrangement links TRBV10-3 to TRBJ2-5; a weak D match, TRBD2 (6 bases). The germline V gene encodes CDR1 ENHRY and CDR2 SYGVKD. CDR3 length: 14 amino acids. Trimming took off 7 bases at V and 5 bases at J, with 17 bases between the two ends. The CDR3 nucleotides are TGTGCCATCAAGGAGGCTGGAGGGTCTGAGACCCAGTACTTC. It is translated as CAIKEAGGSETQYF.

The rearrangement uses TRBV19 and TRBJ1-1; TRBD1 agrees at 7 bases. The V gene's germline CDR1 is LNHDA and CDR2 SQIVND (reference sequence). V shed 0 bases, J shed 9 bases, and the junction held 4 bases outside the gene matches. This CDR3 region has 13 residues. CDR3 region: CASSIEGQTKAFF. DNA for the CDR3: TGTGCCAGTAGTATAGAGGGACAGACAAAAGCTTTCTTT.

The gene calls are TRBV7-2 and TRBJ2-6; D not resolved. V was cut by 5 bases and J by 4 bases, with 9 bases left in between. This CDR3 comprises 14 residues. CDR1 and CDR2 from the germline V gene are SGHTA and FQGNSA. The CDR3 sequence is CASSLASGANVLTF. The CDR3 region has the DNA TGTGCCAGCAGCCTGGCGTCGGGGGCCAACGTCCTGACTTTC.

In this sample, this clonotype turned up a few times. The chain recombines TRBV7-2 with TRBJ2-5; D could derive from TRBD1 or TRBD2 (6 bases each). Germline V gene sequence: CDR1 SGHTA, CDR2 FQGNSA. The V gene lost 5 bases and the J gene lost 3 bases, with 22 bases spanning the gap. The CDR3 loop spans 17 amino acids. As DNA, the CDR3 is TGTGCCAGCAGCGGAGGGGGGAGGCACTCGAAGAAAGAGACCCAGTACTTC. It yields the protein CASSGGGRHSKKETQYF.

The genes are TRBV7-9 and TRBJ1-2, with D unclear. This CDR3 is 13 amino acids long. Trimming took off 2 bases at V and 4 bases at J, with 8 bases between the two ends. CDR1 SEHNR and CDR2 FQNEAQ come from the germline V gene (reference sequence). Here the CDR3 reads CASSLTEIYGYTF. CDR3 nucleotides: TGTGCCAGCAGCTTAACCGAAATCTATGGCTACACCTTC.

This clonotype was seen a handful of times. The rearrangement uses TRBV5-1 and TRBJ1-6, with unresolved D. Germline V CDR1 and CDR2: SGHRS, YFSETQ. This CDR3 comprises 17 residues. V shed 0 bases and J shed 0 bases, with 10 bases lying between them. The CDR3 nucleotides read TGCGCCAGCAGCTTGGAACCCAGCCGCTCCTATAATTCACCCCTCCACTTT. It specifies CASSLEPSRSYNSPLHF.

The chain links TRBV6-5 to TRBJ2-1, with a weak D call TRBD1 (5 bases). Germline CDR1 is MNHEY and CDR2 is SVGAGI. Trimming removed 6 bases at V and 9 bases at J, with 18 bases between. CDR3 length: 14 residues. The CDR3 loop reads CASSPSQGRIEQFF. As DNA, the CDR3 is TGTGCCAGCAGCCCCTCGCAGGGTCGTATTGAGCAGTTCTTC.

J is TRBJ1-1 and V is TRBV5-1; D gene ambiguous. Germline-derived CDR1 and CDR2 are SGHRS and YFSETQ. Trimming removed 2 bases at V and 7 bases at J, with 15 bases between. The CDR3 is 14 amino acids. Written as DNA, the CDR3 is TGCGCCAGCAGCTTCCTCGCCCCCGCAGATGAAGCTTTCTTT. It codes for CASSFLAPADEAFF. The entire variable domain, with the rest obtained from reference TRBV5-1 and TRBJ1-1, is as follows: KAGVTQTPRYLIKTRGQQVTLSCSPISGHRSVSWYQQTPGQGLQFLFEYFSETQRNKGNFPGRFSGRQFSNSRSEMNVSTLELGDSALYLCASSFLAPADEAFFGQGTRLTVV.

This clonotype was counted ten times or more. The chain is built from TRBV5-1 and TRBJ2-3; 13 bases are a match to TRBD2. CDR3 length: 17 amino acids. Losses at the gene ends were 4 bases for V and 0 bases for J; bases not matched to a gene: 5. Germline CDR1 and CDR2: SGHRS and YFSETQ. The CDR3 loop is CASSLSLAGGSTDTQYF. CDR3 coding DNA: TGCGCCAGCAGCCTATCACTAGCGGGGGGGAGCACAGATACGCAGTATTTT.

The CDR3 DNA reads as TGTGCCAGCAGTTTTGGGGGTGATGAAGCTTTCTTT. Amino acid sequence: CASSFGGDEAFF. This chain joins TRBV12-3 or TRBV12-4 and TRBJ1-1, with D perhaps TRBD1 (5 bases). The V end lost 3 bases, the J end lost 7 bases, and 9 bases lay between the germline ends. This CDR3 is built from 12 residues.

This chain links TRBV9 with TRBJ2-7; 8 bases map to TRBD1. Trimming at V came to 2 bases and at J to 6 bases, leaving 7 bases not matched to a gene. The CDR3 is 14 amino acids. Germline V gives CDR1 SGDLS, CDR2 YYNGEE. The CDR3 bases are TGTGCCAGCAGCGTGAGGACAGGGCCCGGCGAGCAGTACTTC. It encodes CASSVRTGPGEQYF. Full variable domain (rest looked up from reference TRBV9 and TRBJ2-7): DSGVTQTPKHLITATGQRVTLRCSPRSGDLSVYWYQQSLDQGLQFLIQYYNGEERAKGNILERFSAQQFPDLHSELNLSSLELGDSALYFCASSVRTGPGEQYFGPGTRLTVT.

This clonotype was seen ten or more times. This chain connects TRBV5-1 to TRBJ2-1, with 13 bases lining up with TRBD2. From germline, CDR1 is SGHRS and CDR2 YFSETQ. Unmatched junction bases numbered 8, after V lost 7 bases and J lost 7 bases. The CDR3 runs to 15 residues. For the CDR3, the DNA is TGCGCCAGCCGACTAGCGGGGGGTACCGTAAATGAGCAGTTCTTC. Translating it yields CASRLAGGTVNEQFF.

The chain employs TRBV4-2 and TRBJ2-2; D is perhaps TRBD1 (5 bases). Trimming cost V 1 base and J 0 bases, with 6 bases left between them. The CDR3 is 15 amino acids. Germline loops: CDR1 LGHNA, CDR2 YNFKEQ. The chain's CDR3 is CASSQVQANTGELFF. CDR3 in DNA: TGTGCCAGCAGCCAAGTACAGGCGAACACCGGGGAGCTGTTTTTT.

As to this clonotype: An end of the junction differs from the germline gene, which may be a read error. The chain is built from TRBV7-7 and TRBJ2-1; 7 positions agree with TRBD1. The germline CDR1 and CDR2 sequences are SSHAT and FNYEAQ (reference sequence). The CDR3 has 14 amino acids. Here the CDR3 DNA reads TGTGCTAGCAGCTTAGGGGGCGTCGGGGCTGAGCAGTTCTTC. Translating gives CASSLGGVGAEQFF.

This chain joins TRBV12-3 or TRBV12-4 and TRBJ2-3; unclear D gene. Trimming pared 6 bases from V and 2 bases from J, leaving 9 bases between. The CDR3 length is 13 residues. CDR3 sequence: CASSQHNTDTQYF. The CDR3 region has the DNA TGTGCCAGCAGCCAACATAACACAGATACGCAGTATTTT.